This entry is about one T cell receptor beta chain. What it recognizes is unknown. These data belong to a study of PD-L1 blockade in urothelial cancer. At the level of the study: When blood samples were assessed, the median T cell count was about 140,000. Whole-study findings and limits: When pretreatment blood TCR clonality was below the median, it predicted better survival.

Generated by immunoSEQ multiplex PCR, the TCRdb table keeps only in-frame clones and is missing some. The top ten clones hold approximately 6.7% of a sample with about 81,000 clones, around 81% of them seen once. Documented time point: pretreatment peripheral blood. The diagnosis in patients was locally advanced or metastatic urothelial carcinoma. The germline CDR1 and CDR2 sequences are MNHEY and SVGAGI. The CDR3 runs 14 residues. Trimming cost V 2 bases and J 5 bases; bases outside gene matches: 5. The chain combines TRBV6-5 with TRBJ1-2; TRBD1 aligns across 7 bases. The clonotype originates from a man aged 35 to 55 with urothelial cancer. This sample comprised PBMCs, obtained around atezolizumab (anti-PD-L1) treatment. In DNA form, the CDR3 reads TGTGCCAGCAGTTACGCAGGGGGATGGTATGGCTACACCTTC. This encodes CASSYAGGWYGYTF.